The 27 T cell receptor beta chains in this list originate from one sample, sequenced in a study of shared clonotypes between healthy human individuals. Clones were read by immunoSEQ multiplex PCR, and TCRdb kept only the in-frame ones, dropping some. Altogether 2 million to 2.5 million clones are present, approximately 94% being singletons, with the ten largest covering around 0.13%. The sequenced material came from naive CD4+ T cells sorted from blood. Subset indicated: CD45RA+ positively selected. These receptors were taken from a man between 18 and 35 years old in good health.

The V gene is TRBV12-5, the J gene TRBJ1-2; D uncertain. The CDR3 contains 13 residues. With 5 bases removed from V and 4 bases from J, the gap between germline ends came to 11 bases. Germline-derived CDR1 and CDR2 are LGHNT and FRNRAP. CDR3 DNA sequence: TGTGCTAGTGGTCTAGGATCCCGCTATGGCTACACCTTC. Protein sequence: CASGLGSRYGYTF.

This sequence joins TRBV5-1 and TRBJ1-2, with D hard to call. Trimming took off 4 bases at V and 2 bases at J, with 9 bases between the two ends. The CDR3 extends over 13 amino acids. Germline V gene lookup returns CDR1 SGHRS and CDR2 YFSETQ. The CDR3 spells CASSPDVNYGYTF. DNA for the CDR3: TGCGCCAGCAGCCCGGATGTCAACTATGGCTACACCTTC.

The chain is built from TRBV27 and TRBJ1-5; 7 bases match TRBD1. CDR1 MNHEY and CDR2 SMNVEV come from the germline V gene (reference sequence). The CDR3 length is 14 residues. J gave up 9 bases and V 5 bases, and 10 bases lay outside the gene matches. In DNA, the CDR3 is TGTGCCAGCAGTCCAACAGGGGCGAATAGGCCCCAGCATTTT. Translating gives CASSPTGANRPQHF.

V and J are TRBV6-6 and TRBJ2-5; 7 bases fit TRBD2. The length of the CDR3 is 15 residues. V lost 1 base and J lost 7; bases outside the gene matches: 9. Germline V gene data show CDR1 as MNHNY and CDR2 as SVGAGI (reference sequence). The CDR3 DNA sequence: TGTGCCAGCAGTTACTTGGGCGGGAGACGTGGGACCCAGTACTTC. Protein product: CASSYLGGRRGTQYF.

As DNA, the CDR3 is TGCGCCAGCAGCTTGGAAGGGACTCGATGGGAGACCCAGTACTTC. This translates into CASSLEGTRWETQYF. This chain connects TRBV5-1 to TRBJ2-5; tentatively, D is TRBD2 (6 bases). The germline V gene has CDR1 SGHRS and CDR2 YFSETQ. Trimming removed 0 bases from V and 5 bases from J, with 14 bases in between. The CDR3 has 15 residues.

The chain employs TRBV12-5 and TRBJ2-7; D is uncertain. With 3 bases removed from V and 2 bases from J, the gap between germline ends came to 11 bases. Germline CDR1 reads LGHNT; CDR2 reads FRNRAP. The CDR3 length is 14 residues. This chain's CDR3 is CASGFTGTAYEQYF. As DNA, the CDR3 is TGTGCTAGTGGTTTTACCGGCACCGCCTACGAGCAGTACTTC.

Comment on this clone: The same CDR3 is also encoded by other DNA sequences in this sample. The chain has TRBV6-1 and TRBJ1-1; the D is unclear. Per germline, CDR1 MNHNS and CDR2 SASEGT. The V end lost 4 bases, the J end lost 1 base, and 7 bases lay between the germline ends. The CDR3 has 13 amino acids. As DNA, the CDR3 is TGTGCCAGCAGTGCGTCATCGAACACTGAAGCTTTCTTT. This gives the protein CASSASSNTEAFF.

The rearrangement links TRBV2 to TRBJ2-4; no firm D call. V lost 8 bases and J lost 0, with 11 bases in between. The CDR3 is 14 amino acids. The germline gives CDR1 SNHLY, CDR2 FYNNEI. CDR3 loop: CASRSVLAKNIQYF. CDR3 nucleotide sequence: TGTGCCAGCCGATCCGTTCTAGCCAAAAACATTCAGTACTTC. Variable domain in full (rest from reference TRBV2 and TRBJ2-4): EPEVTQTPSHQVTQMGQEVILRCVPISNHLYFYWYRQILGQKVEFLVSFYNNEISEKSEIFDDQFSVERPDGSNFTLKIRSTKLEDSAMYFCASRSVLAKNIQYFGAGTRLSVL.

On this clone: This CDR3 is also generated by other DNA sequences in the sample. This chain joins TRBV5-1 and TRBJ2-5; D call uncertain. The CDR3 is made up of 13 amino acids. CDR1 is SGHRS and CDR2 is YFSETQ in the germline V gene. V lost 0 bases and J lost 0, with 3 bases in between. The CDR3 spells CASSLADQETQYF. The DNA for the CDR3 is TGCGCCAGCAGCTTGGCAGACCAAGAGACCCAGTACTTC.

J is TRBJ2-1 and V is TRBV27; D may be TRBD2 (6 bases). CDR1 is MNHEY and CDR2 is SMNVEV in the germline V gene (reference sequence). Trimming stripped 2 bases from V and 0 bases from J, with 11 bases between. The CDR3 covers 16 residues. The chain's CDR3 is CASSLSSGGSYNEQFF. CDR3 in DNA: TGTGCCAGCAGTTTAAGTAGCGGAGGCTCCTACAATGAGCAGTTCTTC.

The V call is TRBV9, the J call TRBJ1-2; possibly TRBD1 for D (6 bases). The germline CDR1 and CDR2 sequences are SGDLS and YYNGEE. CDR3 length equals 14 residues. V gave up 4 bases and J gave up 8 bases, with 18 bases separating them. The CDR3 region is CASSPLSGAMGYTF. CDR3 DNA: TGTGCCAGCAGCCCCTTATCAGGGGCTATGGGCTACACCTTC.

The rearrangement joins TRBV10-3 to TRBJ2-2; weak D call: TRBD1 (6 bases). Germline assignment: CDR1 ENHRY and CDR2 SYGVKD. V was trimmed by 6 bases and J by 0 bases, leaving 11 bases between them. The CDR3 is made up of 15 amino acids. The DNA of the CDR3 is TGTGCCATCAGCTCGACAGGACCGAACACCGGGGAGCTGTTTTTT. This encodes CAISSTGPNTGELFF.

The rearrangement links TRBV5-3 to TRBJ1-2; D not resolved. TRBV5-3 is reported as an ORF; its role is uncertain. This CDR3 is built from 17 residues. V lost 9 bases and J 2 bases, leaving 26 bases between the germline ends. As DNA, the CDR3 is TGTGCCATTTTAACTCCGGCGACTTCTCTCTTAAACTATGGCTACACCTTC. It yields the protein CAILTPATSLLNYGYTF.

V gene TRBV7-2 combines with J gene TRBJ2-7, with 9 nucleotides matching TRBD1. V lost 5 bases to trimming and J lost 5 bases; unmatched junction nucleotides: 4. The CDR3 has 13 residues. CDR1 and CDR2 from the germline V gene are SGHTA and FQGNSA. The CDR3 sequence: CASSPQGADEQYF. As DNA, the CDR3 is TGTGCCAGCAGCCCACAGGGGGCGGACGAGCAGTACTTC.

The gene calls are TRBV28 and TRBJ2-1; 8 nucleotides match TRBD2. In germline, CDR1 is MDHEN, CDR2 SYDVKM. V lost 5 bases to trimming and J lost 8 bases; unmatched junction nucleotides: 8. The CDR3 runs to 14 residues. DNA for the CDR3: TGTGCCAGCAGTAAGGCGGGGGGCCGGGATGAGCAGTTCTTC. It translates to CASSKAGGRDEQFF.

This chain joins TRBV6-5 and TRBJ1-4; maybe TRBD1 (5 bases). With 5 bases removed from V and 10 bases from J, the gap between germline ends came to 14 bases. CDR1 and CDR2 (germline): MNHEY, SVGAGI. CDR3 size: 13 residues. The CDR3 is CASSLTPGTKLFF. The CDR3 DNA follows: TGTGCCAGCAGTCTCACCCCCGGGACAAAACTGTTTTTT.

The rearrangement uses TRBV5-5 and TRBJ1-5; TRBD1 matches 10 bases. The V gene end was trimmed by 3 bases and the J gene end by 6 bases; junction bases not matched to a gene: 6. The CDR3 sequence is 15 residues long. Germline V CDR1 and CDR2: SGHKS, YYEKEE (reference sequence). The CDR3: CASSWGQGPSQPQHF. CDR3 nucleotides: TGTGCCAGCAGCTGGGGACAGGGGCCTAGTCAGCCCCAGCATTTT. Combining the CDR3 with reference TRBV5-5 and TRBJ1-5 gives the whole variable domain DAGVTQSPTHLIKTRGQQVTLRCSPISGHKSVSWYQQVLGQGPQFIFQYYEKEERGRGNFPDRFSARQFPNYSSELNVNALLLGDSALYLCASSWGQGPSQPQHFGDGTRLSIL.

The rearrangement uses TRBV25-1 and TRBJ1-2, with TRBD1 matching over 7 bases. The ends lost 1 base at V and 6 bases at J; junction bases unmatched: 5. Germline V gene data show CDR1 as MGHDK and CDR2 as SYGVNS. This CDR3 has 14 residues. DNA for the CDR3: TGTGCCAGCAGTGAATTCGAGGGGGCGAATGGCTACACCTTC. This encodes CASSEFEGANGYTF.

The V gene is TRBV2, the J gene TRBJ1-1; the D gene is possibly TRBD1 (5 bases). This CDR3 contains 12 residues. V was cut by 3 bases and J by 8 bases, with 10 bases left in between. The germline V gene has CDR1 SNHLY and CDR2 FYNNEI. CDR3 protein: CASSDNRREAFF. CDR3 nucleotides: TGTGCCAGCAGTGATAACAGGCGAGAAGCTTTCTTT.

The V and J genes are TRBV30 and TRBJ2-2, with D unresolved. The V gene's germline CDR1 is GTSNPN and CDR2 SVGIG (reference sequence). This CDR3 has 13 residues. V lost 5 bases and J 3 bases, leaving 10 bases between the germline ends. This chain's CDR3 is CAWGSPYTGELFF. CDR3 nucleotides: TGTGCCTGGGGATCCCCGTACACCGGGGAGCTGTTTTTT. The whole variable domain, remainder taken from reference TRBV30 and TRBJ2-2, is SQTIHQWPATLVQPVGSPLSLECTVEGTSNPNLYWYRQAAGRGLQLLFYSVGIGQISSEVPQNLSASRPQDRQFILSSKKLLLSDSGFYLCAWGSPYTGELFFGEGSRLTVL.

The J gene is TRBJ2-6, the V gene TRBV7-9; D ambiguous. The CDR3 is made up of 17 amino acids. Germline V CDR1 and CDR2: SEHNR, FQNEAQ (reference sequence). V shed 3 bases and J shed 2 bases, with 14 bases lying between them. CDR3 DNA sequence: TGTGCCAGCAGCTTCTCCTCACCTCACCCTGGGGCCAACGTCCTGACTTTC. It encodes CASSFSSPHPGANVLTF. Together with reference TRBV7-9 and TRBJ2-6, the CDR3 gives the full variable domain: DTGVSQNPRHKITKRGQNVTFRCDPISEHNRLYWYRQTLGQGPEFLTYFQNEAQLEKSRLLSDRFSAERPKGSFSTLEIQRTEQGDSAMYLCASSFSSPHPGANVLTFGAGSRLTVL.

This rearrangement joins TRBV9 to TRBJ2-1; D gene uncertain. The germline CDR1 and CDR2 sequences are SGDLS and YYNGEE. V dropped 0 bases and J dropped 8 bases, with 12 bases sitting between them. This CDR3 is 14 amino acids long. CDR3 protein: CASSVGDPLDEQFF. In DNA, the CDR3 is TGTGCCAGCAGCGTAGGCGACCCCCTAGATGAGCAGTTCTTC.

On this clone itself: The same CDR3 can be traced to other DNA sequences in this sample. The chain is built from TRBV7-2 and TRBJ1-3; the D gene is possibly TRBD1 (5 bases). The V end was cut by 0 bases, the J end by 3 bases, with 9 bases between. Germline V gives CDR1 SGHTA, CDR2 FQGNSA. This CDR3 is built from 15 residues. This CDR3 reads CASSLAGGIGNTIYF. The CDR3 DNA sequence: TGTGCCAGCAGCTTAGCGGGGGGGATTGGAAACACCATATATTTT.

V is TRBV19 and J is TRBJ2-6; 9 bases fit TRBD1. The CDR3 is made up of 16 amino acids. V lost 6 bases and J lost 1; bases outside the gene matches: 4. In germline, CDR1 is LNHDA, CDR2 SQIVND (reference sequence). The CDR3 protein is CASRTGGASGANVLTF. CDR3 nucleotides: TGTGCCAGTAGAACAGGGGGCGCGTCTGGGGCCAACGTCCTGACTTTC.

V and J are TRBV28 and TRBJ2-7; TRBD2 might be the D (7 bases). Deletions cut 4 bases from V and 7 bases from J, with 20 bases between. The germline V gene encodes CDR1 MDHEN and CDR2 SYDVKM. This CDR3 is built from 15 residues. DNA of the CDR3: TGTGCCAGCAGTTCAGCGGGACACCGAGGTTTGGAGCAGTACTTC. Translation: CASSSAGHRGLEQYF.

V gene TRBV7-2 combines with J gene TRBJ1-3; a weak D match, TRBD1 (6 bases). The CDR3 length is 15 residues. Germline CDR1 is SGHTA and CDR2 is FQGNSA. Trimming cost V 1 base and J 4 bases, with 11 bases left between them. CDR3 bases: TGTGCCAGCAGCTTAGGACGGGGGGCGGGAAACACCATATATTTT. This codes for CASSLGRGAGNTIYF. Full variable domain (missing parts from reference TRBV7-2 and TRBJ1-3): GAGVSQSPSNKVTEKGKDVELRCDPISGHTALYWYRQSLGQGLEFLIYFQGNSAPDKSGLPSDRFSAERTGGSVSTLTIQRTQQEDSAVYLCASSLGRGAGNTIYFGEGSWLTVV.

CDR3 in amino acids: CASSADGEANEKLFF. The DNA of the CDR3 is TGCGCCAGCTCGGCGGATGGCGAGGCTAATGAAAAACTGTTTTTT. V gene TRBV10-2 combines with J gene TRBJ1-4, with D uncertain. This CDR3 has 15 amino acids. Germline V gene sequence: CDR1 WSHSY, CDR2 SAAADI. Trimming took 8 bases from V and 3 from J, leaving 16 bases between them.